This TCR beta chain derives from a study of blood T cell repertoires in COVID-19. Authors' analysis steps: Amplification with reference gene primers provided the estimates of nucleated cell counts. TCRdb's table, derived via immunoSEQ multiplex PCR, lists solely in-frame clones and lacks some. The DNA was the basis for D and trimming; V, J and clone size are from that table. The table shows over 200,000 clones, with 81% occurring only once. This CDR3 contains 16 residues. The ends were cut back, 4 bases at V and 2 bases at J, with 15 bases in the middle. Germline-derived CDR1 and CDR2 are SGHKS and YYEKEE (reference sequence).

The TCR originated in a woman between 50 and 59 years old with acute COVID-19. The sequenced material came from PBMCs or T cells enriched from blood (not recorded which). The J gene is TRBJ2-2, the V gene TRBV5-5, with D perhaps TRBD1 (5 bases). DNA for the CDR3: TGTGCCAGCAGCCTGATGACAGAGCTAAACACCGGGGAGCTGTTTTTT. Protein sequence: CASSLMTELNTGELFF.